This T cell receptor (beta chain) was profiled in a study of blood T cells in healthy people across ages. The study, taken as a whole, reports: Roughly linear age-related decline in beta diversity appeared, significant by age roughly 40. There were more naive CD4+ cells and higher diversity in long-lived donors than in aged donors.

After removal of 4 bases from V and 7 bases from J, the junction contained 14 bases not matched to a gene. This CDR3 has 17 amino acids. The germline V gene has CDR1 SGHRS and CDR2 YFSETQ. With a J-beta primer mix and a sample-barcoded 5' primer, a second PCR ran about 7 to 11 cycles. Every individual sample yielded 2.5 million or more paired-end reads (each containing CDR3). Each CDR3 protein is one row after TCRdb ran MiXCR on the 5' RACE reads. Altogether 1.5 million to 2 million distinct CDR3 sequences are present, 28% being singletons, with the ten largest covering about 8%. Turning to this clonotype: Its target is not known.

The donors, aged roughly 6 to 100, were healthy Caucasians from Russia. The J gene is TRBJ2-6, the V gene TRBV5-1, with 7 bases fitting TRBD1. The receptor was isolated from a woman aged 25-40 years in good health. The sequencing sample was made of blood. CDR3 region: CASSPHKTGSRANVLTF. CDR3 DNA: TGCGCCAGCAGCCCACACAAGACAGGGTCGAGAGCCAACGTCCTGACTTTC.